Shown below are 13 T cell receptor beta chains from a single sample sequenced in a study of cytomegalovirus exposure and HLA in healthy donors. A multiplex PCR was run with 60 Vbeta primers and 13 Jbeta primers. The data were produced by immunoSEQ multiplex PCR, yet TCRdb's version contains in-frame clones alone and is incomplete. The top ten hold over 1.5% of the sample, which has 100,000 to 150,000 clones, roughly 84% seen once. The source material was PBMCs. These receptors all stem from a boy younger than 18 in good health and CMV-seronegative.

The chain joins TRBV19 to TRBJ1-3; possible D gene TRBD1, 6 bases. In germline, CDR1 is LNHDA, CDR2 SQIVND (reference sequence). The ends were cut back, 3 bases at V and 0 bases at J, with 18 bases in the middle. The CDR3 runs to 18 residues. The CDR3 sequence is CASSITTPRGTSGNTIYF. CDR3 nucleotide sequence: TGTGCCAGTAGTATCACGACCCCGAGGGGGACCTCTGGAAACACCATATATTTT.

The chain links TRBV4-1 to TRBJ2-7, with 12 bases aligning to TRBD2. Germline V CDR1 and CDR2: MGHRA, YSYEKL. V lost 1 base and J lost 3; bases outside the gene matches: 4. CDR3 size: 16 residues. Written as DNA, the CDR3 is TGCGCCAGCAGCCAAGCGACTAGCGGGAGTTTCTACGAGCAGTACTTC. Amino acid sequence: CASSQATSGSFYEQYF.

The chain has TRBV6-1 and TRBJ2-7; possibly TRBD2 for D (6 bases). The CDR3 has 15 amino acids. The V gene's germline CDR1 is MNHNS and CDR2 SASEGT. Trimming removed 0 bases at V and 2 bases at J, with 11 bases between. The CDR3 loop reads CASSEALADPYEQYF. The CDR3 bases are TGTGCCAGCAGTGAAGCACTAGCAGATCCCTACGAGCAGTACTTC.

The chain recombines TRBV4-2 with TRBJ1-1; perhaps TRBD1 as D (6 bases). Between the trimmed V and J ends, which lost 4 bases and 5 bases, there was a span of 14 bases. CDR1 is LGHNA and CDR2 is YNFKEQ in the germline V gene. CDR3 length: 14 amino acids. The CDR3 DNA sequence: TGTGCCAGCAGCCCCACAGGGCCGAGGACTGAAGCTTTCTTT. Translated: CASSPTGPRTEAFF.

This clone came up once. The genes are TRBV30 and TRBJ1-2; D unclear. The CDR3 contains 12 residues. CDR1 is GTSNPN and CDR2 is SVGIG in the germline V gene (reference sequence). The V end lost 0 bases, the J end lost 5 bases, and 7 bases lay between the germline ends. CDR3 sequence: CAWSVNRYGYTF. DNA of the CDR3: TGTGCCTGGAGTGTGAACAGATATGGCTACACCTTC.

The chain carries TRBV7-2 and TRBJ2-1, with D possibly matching TRBD2 (6 bases). This CDR3 has 12 residues. Germline V CDR1 and CDR2: SGHTA, FQGNSA. The germline V and J ends were trimmed by 2 bases and 9 bases, with 8 bases remaining between them. The DNA of the CDR3 is TGTGCCAGCAGCTTAATGGGAGGTGAGCAGTTCTTC. As protein: CASSLMGGEQFF.

The chain carries TRBV5-6 and TRBJ2-5, with 7 bases matching TRBD2. J gave up 3 bases and V 3 bases, and 8 bases lay outside the gene matches. This CDR3 has 15 residues. Germline V gene data show CDR1 as SGHDT and CDR2 as YYEEEE. In nucleotides, the CDR3 is TGTGCCAGCAGCTCCGTGGGGACTACAAAAGAGACCCAGTACTTC. Its translation is CASSSVGTTKETQYF.

This clone was observed a few times. The chain carries TRBV4-1 and TRBJ2-7, with 8 bases identical to TRBD2. Per the germline V gene, CDR1 is MGHRA and CDR2 is YSYEKL. This CDR3 has 14 residues. V was clipped by 2 bases and J by 4 bases; unmatched bases: 4. CDR3: CASSQISGSYEQYF. DNA of the CDR3: TGCGCCAGCAGCCAAATAAGCGGGAGTTACGAGCAGTACTTC.

This clone was detected once. The chain recombines TRBV10-3 with TRBJ1-2; weak D call: TRBD1 (5 bases). This CDR3 has 12 amino acids. V lost 2 bases and J 4 bases, leaving 5 bases between the germline ends. Looked up from germline, CDR1 is ENHRY and CDR2 is SYGVKD. The CDR3 sequence: CAISETGYGYTF. Here the CDR3 DNA reads TGTGCCATCAGTGAGACAGGCTATGGCTACACCTTC.

The chain couples TRBV27 to TRBJ2-7; 8 nucleotides line up with TRBD1. The CDR3 consists of 15 residues. With 2 bases clipped from V and 4 bases from J, the junction kept 7 bases outside the gene matches. Per the germline V gene, CDR1 is MNHEY and CDR2 is SMNVEV (reference sequence). CDR3 bases: TGTGCCAGCAGTTTAATGGGACAGGTTATGTACGAGCAGTACTTC. The encoded protein is CASSLMGQVMYEQYF.

The chain has TRBV19 and TRBJ2-7; D is ambiguous. This CDR3 has 10 residues. The V gene's germline CDR1 is LNHDA and CDR2 SQIVND (reference sequence). Trimming pared 6 bases from V and 7 bases from J, leaving 7 bases between. The CDR3 loop is CASRAVEQYF. For the CDR3, the DNA is TGTGCCAGTAGAGCCGTGGAGCAGTACTTC.

This clone was found a few times. The chain uses TRBV6-5 and TRBJ2-5, with TRBD1 matching over 7 bases. The germline V gene has CDR1 MNHEY and CDR2 SVGAGI. The CDR3 covers 13 residues. The V segment lost 9 bases and the J segment 7 bases; nucleotides outside the gene matches: 11. The CDR3 DNA reads TGTGCCAGTATTGATTTGTCAGGGGGGACCCAGTACTTC. It is translated as CASIDLSGGTQYF.

This chain connects TRBV5-4 to TRBJ2-1; TRBD2 agrees at 10 bases. This CDR3 contains 14 residues. From germline, CDR1 is SGHNT and CDR2 YYREEE (reference sequence). The V segment lost 4 bases and the J segment 8 bases; nucleotides outside the gene matches: 6. The CDR3 protein is CASSRLAGEDEQFF. CDR3 nucleotides: TGTGCCAGCAGCCGTCTAGCGGGAGAGGATGAGCAGTTCTTC.